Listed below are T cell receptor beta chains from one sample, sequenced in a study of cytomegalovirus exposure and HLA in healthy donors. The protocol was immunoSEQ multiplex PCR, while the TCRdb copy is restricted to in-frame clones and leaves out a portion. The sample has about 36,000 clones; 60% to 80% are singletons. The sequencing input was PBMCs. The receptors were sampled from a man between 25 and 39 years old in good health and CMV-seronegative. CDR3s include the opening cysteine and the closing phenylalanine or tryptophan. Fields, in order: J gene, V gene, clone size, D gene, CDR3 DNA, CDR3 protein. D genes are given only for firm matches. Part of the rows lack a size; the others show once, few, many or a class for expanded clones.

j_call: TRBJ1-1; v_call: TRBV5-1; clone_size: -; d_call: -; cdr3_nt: TGCGCCAGCAGCGCCTTGGGTAGGGGCACTGAAGCTTTCTTT; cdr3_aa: CASSALGRGTEAFF
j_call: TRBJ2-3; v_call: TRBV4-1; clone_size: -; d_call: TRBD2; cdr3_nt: TGCGCCAGCAGCCAAGATCCTTCTAGCGGTGATACGCAGTATTTT; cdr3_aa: CASSQDPSSGDTQYF
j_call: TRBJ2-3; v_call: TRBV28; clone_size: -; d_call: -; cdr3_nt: TGTGCCAGCAGTTTAAGGGAGGCTTACCGCACAGATACGCAGTATTTT; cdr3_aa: CASSLREAYRTDTQYF
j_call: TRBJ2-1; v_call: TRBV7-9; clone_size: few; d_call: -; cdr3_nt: TGTGCCAGCAGCTTAGGGGTAGCGCAGTACAATGAGCAGTTCTTC; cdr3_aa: CASSLGVAQYNEQFF
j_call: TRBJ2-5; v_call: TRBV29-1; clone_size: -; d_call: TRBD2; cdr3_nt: TGCAGCGCTGGGACTAGGGGTGAGACCCAGTACTTC; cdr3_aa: CSAGTRGETQYF
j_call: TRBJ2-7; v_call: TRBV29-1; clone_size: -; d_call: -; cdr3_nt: TGCAGCGTTCCGCTCGGGGGTAGCTCCTACGAGCAGTACTTC; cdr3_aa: CSVPLGGSSYEQYF
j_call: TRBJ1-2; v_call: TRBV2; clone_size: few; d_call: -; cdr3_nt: TGTGCCAGCACTCAGGGGTATGGCTACACCTTC; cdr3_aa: CASTQGYGYTF
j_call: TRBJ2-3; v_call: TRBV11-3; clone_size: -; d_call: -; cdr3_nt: TGTGCCAGCAGCCCAAGACAGACCACAGATACGCAGTATTTT; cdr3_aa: CASSPRQTTDTQYF
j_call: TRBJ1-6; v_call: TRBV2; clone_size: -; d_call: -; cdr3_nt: TGTGCCAGCACACAAGACCGAGGATTTGATAATTCACCCCTCCACTTT; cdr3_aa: CASTQDRGFDNSPLHF
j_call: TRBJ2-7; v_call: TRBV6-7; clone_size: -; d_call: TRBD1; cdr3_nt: TGTGCCAGCAGTGGACAGGGGGCGGACGAGCAGTACTTC; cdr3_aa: CASSGQGADEQYF
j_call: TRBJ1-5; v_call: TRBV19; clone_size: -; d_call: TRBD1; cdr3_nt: TGTGCCAGTAGTCTCGGACAGGATTTTCAGCCCCAGCATTTT; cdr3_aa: CASSLGQDFQPQHF
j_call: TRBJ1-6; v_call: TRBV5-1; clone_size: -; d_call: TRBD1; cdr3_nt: TGCGCCAGCAGCCCGACAGGGGTCAATTCACCCCTCCACTTT; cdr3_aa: CASSPTGVNSPLHF
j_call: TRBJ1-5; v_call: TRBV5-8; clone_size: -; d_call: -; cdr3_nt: TGTGCCAGCAGCTACCAGGGGCCCTCGGGTCTAAAGCCCCAGCATTTT; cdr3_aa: CASSYQGPSGLKPQHF
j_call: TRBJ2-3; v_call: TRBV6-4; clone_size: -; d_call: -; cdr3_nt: TGTGCCAGCAGTGAAGGGCAGGGAAGCACAGATACGCAGTATTTT; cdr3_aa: CASSEGQGSTDTQYF
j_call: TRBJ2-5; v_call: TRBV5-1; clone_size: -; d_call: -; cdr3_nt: TGCGCCAGCAGCCGGGGGACTGAACAAGAGACCCAGTACTTC; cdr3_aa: CASSRGTEQETQYF
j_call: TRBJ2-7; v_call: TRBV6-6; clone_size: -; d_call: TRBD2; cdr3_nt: TGTGCCAGCACTCCAATCGCGGGGGGTGGGAACGAGCAGTACTTC; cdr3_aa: CASTPIAGGGNEQYF
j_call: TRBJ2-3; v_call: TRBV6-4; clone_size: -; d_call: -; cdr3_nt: TGTGCCAGCAGTGCCGGGACTAGCACAGATACGCAGTATTTT; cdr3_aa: CASSAGTSTDTQYF
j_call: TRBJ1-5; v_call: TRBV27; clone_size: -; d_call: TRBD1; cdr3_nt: TGTGCCAGCAGTTTGACAGGGCTCCAGCCCCAGCATTTT; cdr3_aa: CASSLTGLQPQHF
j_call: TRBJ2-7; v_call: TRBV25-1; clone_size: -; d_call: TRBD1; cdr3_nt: TGTGCCAGCAAAAGTACAGGGACAGTTTACGAGCAGTACTTC; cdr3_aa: CASKSTGTVYEQYF
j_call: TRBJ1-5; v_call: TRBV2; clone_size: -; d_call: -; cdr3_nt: TGTGCCAGCAGTGAGTTTGCCAACTATCAGCCCCAGCATTTT; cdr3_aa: CASSEFANYQPQHF
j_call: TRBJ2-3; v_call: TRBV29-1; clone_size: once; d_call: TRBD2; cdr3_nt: TGCAGCGTTGAGAAGCGGGAGGGTAGGGTAGCAGATACGCAGTATTTT; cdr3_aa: CSVEKREGRVADTQYF
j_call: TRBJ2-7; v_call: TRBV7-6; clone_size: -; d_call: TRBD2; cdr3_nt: TGTGCCAGCAGCCGAGGACTAGCGGGAGGGTCGTGGCGGGAGCAGTACTTC; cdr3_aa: CASSRGLAGGSWREQYF
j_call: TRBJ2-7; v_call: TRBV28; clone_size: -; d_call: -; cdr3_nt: TGTGCCAGCAGTTTATTCCAGACTACCTACGAGCAGTACTTC; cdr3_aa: CASSLFQTTYEQYF
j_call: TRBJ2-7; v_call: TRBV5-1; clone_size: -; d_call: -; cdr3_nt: TGCGCCAGCAGCTCCGCAGGGTCCTACGAGCAGTACTTC; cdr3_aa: CASSSAGSYEQYF
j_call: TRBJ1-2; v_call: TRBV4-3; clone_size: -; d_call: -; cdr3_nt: TGCGCCAGCAGCCAAGATCGGGACTGGGGCTATGGCTACACCTTC; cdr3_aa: CASSQDRDWGYGYTF
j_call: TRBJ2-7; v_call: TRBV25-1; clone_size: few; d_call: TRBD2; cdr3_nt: TGTGCCAGCAGTGGTATGACTAGCGGGTGGTCCTACGAGCAGTACTTC; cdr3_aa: CASSGMTSGWSYEQYF
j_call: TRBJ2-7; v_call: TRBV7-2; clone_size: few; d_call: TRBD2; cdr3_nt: TGTGCCAGCAGCTCCATTGGGACTAGCGGGGGGTACGAGCAGTACTTC; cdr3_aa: CASSSIGTSGGYEQYF
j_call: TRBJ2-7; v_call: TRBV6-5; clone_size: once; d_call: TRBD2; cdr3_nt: TGTGCCAGCAAGGCGGGAGGCCGCGGGGTCTACGAGCAGTACTTC; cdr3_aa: CASKAGGRGVYEQYF
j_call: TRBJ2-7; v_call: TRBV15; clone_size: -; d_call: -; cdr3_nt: TGTGCCACCAGCAGAGGGACAGACGTTCCCTACGAGCAGTACTTC; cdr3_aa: CATSRGTDVPYEQYF
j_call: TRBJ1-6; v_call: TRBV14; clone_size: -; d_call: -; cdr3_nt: TGTGCCAGCAGCCAAGATCCGGGGGGAAATTCACCCCTCCACTTT; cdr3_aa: CASSQDPGGNSPLHF
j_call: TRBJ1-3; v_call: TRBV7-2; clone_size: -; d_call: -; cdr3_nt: TGTGCCAGCAGGTTTGACAGGAGCTCTGGAAACACCATATATTTT; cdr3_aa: CASRFDRSSGNTIYF
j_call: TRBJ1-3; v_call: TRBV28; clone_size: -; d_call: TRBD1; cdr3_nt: TGTGCCAGCAGTCCCGTGGACAGGGGAAACACCATATATTTT; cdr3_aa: CASSPVDRGNTIYF
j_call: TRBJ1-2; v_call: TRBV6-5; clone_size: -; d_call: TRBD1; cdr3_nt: TGTGCCAGCAGTTACTCTTGGACAGGGGTGGGTGGCTACACCTTC; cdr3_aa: CASSYSWTGVGGYTF
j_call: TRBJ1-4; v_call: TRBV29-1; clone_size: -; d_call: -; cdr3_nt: TGCAGCGTAGGACAGATTAATGAAAAACTGTTTTTT; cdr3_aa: CSVGQINEKLFF
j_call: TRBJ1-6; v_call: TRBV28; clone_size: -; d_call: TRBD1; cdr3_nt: TGTGCCAGCAGTTTTTACAGGGGGCATAATTCACCCCTCCACTTT; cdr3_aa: CASSFYRGHNSPLHF
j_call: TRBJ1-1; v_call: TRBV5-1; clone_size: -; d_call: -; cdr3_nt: TGCGCCAGCAGCATTGGAGGCCAGTTCACTGAAGCTTTCTTT; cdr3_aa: CASSIGGQFTEAFF
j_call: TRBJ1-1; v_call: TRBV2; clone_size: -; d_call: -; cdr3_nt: TGTGCCAGTTCTGACTTGGGGGCCCAAGCTTTCTTT; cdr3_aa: CASSDLGAQAFF
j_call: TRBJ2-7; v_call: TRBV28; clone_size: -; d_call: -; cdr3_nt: TGTGCCAGCAGCCACTACGAGCAGTACTTC; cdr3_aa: CASSHYEQYF
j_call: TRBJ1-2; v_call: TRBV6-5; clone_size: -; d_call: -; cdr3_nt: TGTGCCAGCAGTTACAACAGGGATGGCTACACCTTC; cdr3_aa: CASSYNRDGYTF
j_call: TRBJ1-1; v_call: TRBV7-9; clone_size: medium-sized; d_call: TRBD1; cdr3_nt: TGTGCCAGCAGCTCTACCGGGACAGGGCTTAGAACTGAAGCTTTCTTT; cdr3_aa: CASSSTGTGLRTEAFF
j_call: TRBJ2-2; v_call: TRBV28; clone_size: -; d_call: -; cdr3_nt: TGTGCCAGCAGTTCCCCGGGGGTGAACACCGGGGAGCTGTTTTTT; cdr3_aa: CASSSPGVNTGELFF
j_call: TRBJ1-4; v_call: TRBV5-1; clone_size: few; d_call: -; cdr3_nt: TGCGCCAGCAGCCGGACACTCGATAATGAAAAACTGTTTTTT; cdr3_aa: CASSRTLDNEKLFF
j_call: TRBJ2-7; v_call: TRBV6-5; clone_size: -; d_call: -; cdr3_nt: TGTGCCACCAAAACAGGGACATGGTCCTCCTACGAGCAGTACTTC; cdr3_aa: CATKTGTWSSYEQYF
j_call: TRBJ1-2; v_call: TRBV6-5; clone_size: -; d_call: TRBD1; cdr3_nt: TGTGCCAGCACCAAGAAGGGACAGGGCTATGGCTACACCTTC; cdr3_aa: CASTKKGQGYGYTF
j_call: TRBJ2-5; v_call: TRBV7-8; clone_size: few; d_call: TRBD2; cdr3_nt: TGTGCCAGCAGCCCATGGACTAGCGGGGGGCGGGAGACCCAGTACTTC; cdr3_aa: CASSPWTSGGRETQYF
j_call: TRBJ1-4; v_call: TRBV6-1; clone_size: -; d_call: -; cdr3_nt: TGTGCCAGCGGTGGAACAGCTAATGAAAAACTGTTTTTT; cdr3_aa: CASGGTANEKLFF
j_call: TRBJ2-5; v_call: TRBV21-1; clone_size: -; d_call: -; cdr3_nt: TGTGCCAGCAGCAAATTCGGACAGGACGGTGGGGAGACCCAGTACTTC; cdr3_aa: CASSKFGQDGGETQYF
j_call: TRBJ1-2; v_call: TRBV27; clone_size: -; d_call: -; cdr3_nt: TGTGCCAGCAGTGTCGGAGGGGCAAACTATGGCTACACCTTC; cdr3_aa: CASSVGGANYGYTF
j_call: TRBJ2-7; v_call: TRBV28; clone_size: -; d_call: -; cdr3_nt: TGTGCCAGCAGTTTGGCTTCCTACGAGCAGTACTTC; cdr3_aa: CASSLASYEQYF
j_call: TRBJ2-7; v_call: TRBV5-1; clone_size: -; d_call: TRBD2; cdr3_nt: TGCGCCAGCAGCGGGAGACTAGCGGGGTTAGACGAGCAGTACTTC; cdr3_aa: CASSGRLAGLDEQYF
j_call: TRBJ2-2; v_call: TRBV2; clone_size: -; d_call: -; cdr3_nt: TGTGCCAGCAGTGAAGCTATCCACACCGGGGAGCTGTTTTTT; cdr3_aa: CASSEAIHTGELFF
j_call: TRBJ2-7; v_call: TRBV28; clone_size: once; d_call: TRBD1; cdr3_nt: TGTGCCAGCAGTTTACCGGGACAGGGCAGTTACGAGCAGTACTTC; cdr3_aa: CASSLPGQGSYEQYF
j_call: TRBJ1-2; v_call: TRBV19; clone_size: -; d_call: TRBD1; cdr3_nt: TGTGCCAGTAGTATTCCTTACAGGGGGCGAAGGGATCCGAACTATGGCTACACCTTC; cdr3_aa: CASSIPYRGRRDPNYGYTF
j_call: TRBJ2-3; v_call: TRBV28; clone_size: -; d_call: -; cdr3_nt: TGTGCCAGCAGTTCAAATAGCGGCACAGATACGCAGTATTTT; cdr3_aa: CASSSNSGTDTQYF
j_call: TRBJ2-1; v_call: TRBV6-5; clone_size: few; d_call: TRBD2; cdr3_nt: TGTGCCAGCAGGCCGATAGCGGGAGACTATGAGCAGTTCTTC; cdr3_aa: CASRPIAGDYEQFF
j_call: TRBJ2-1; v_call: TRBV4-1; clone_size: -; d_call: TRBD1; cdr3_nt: TGCGCCAGCAACCGACAGGGGTGGGACAATGAGCAGTTCTTC; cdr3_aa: CASNRQGWDNEQFF
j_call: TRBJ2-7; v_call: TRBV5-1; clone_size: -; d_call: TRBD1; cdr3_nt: TGCGCCAGCAGCGCCCCGGGACAGCTCTCCTACGAGCAGTACTTC; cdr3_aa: CASSAPGQLSYEQYF
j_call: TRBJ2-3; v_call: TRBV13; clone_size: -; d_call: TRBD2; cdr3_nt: TGTGCCAGCAGCTTAGGCAGACTAGCGGGAGGGCCTACAGATACGCAGTATTTT; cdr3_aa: CASSLGRLAGGPTDTQYF
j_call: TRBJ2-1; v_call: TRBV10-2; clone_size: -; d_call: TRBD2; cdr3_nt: TGCGCCAGCAGTCGACTAGCGGGGACCTACAATGAGCAGTTCTTC; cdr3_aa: CASSRLAGTYNEQFF
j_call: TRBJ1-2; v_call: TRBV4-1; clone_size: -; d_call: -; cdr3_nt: TGCGCCAGCAGACAAGATGGGTGGAGACAGCCCTGGGACTATGGCTACACCTTC; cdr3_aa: CASRQDGWRQPWDYGYTF